This is a list of T cell receptor beta chains from one sample in a study of Graves' ophthalmopathy and Graves' hyperthyroidism. TCRdb re-analysed the multiplex PCR reads in MiXCR, keeping a single row per CDR3 protein. Of 450,000 or so distinct CDR3 sequences listed, approximately 15% are singletons. Sequencing input: blood. The receptors were sampled from a woman younger than 45 with Graves' ophthalmopathy. Each CDR3 is given with its conserved first and last residue. The order of the fields is J gene, V gene, clone size, D gene, CDR3 DNA, CDR3 protein. D genes are given only for firm matches. Where a row states a size, it is once, few, many or the class of an expanded clone; other rows omit it.

j_call: TRBJ2-7
v_call: TRBV12-3/TRBV12-4
clone_size: many
d_call: TRBD2
cdr3_nt: TGTGCCAGCAGTTTAGACAGCGGGGAAAATTCCTACGAGCAGTACTTC
cdr3_aa: CASSLDSGENSYEQYF

j_call: TRBJ1-2
v_call: TRBV5-1
clone_size: few
d_call: TRBD1
cdr3_nt: TGCGCCAGCAGCTCGACACCGGGACAGGGGGCTGGTGGCTACACCTTC
cdr3_aa: CASSSTPGQGAGGYTF

j_call: TRBJ2-7
v_call: TRBV11-2
clone_size: NA
d_call: NA
cdr3_nt: TGTGCCAGCACCCTGGCCCCAAACGTCGCCTACGAGCAGTACTTC
cdr3_aa: CASTLAPNVAYEQYF

j_call: TRBJ1-2
v_call: TRBV12-3/TRBV12-4
clone_size: many
d_call: TRBD1
cdr3_nt: TGTGCCAGCAGTTTAGCAAGTGGGACAGACTTTCAAGGCTACACCTTC
cdr3_aa: CASSLASGTDFQGYTF

j_call: TRBJ1-2
v_call: TRBV12-3/TRBV12-4
clone_size: many
d_call: NA
cdr3_nt: TGTGCCAGCAGCTACGCCCCCCTGTTGGAGAGCTACACCTTC
cdr3_aa: CASSYAPLLESYTF

j_call: TRBJ2-5
v_call: TRBV3-1
clone_size: NA
d_call: NA
cdr3_nt: TGTGCCAGCAGCCAAGCCCCAGGGAGGACCCAGTACTTC
cdr3_aa: CASSQAPGRTQYF

j_call: TRBJ2-5
v_call: TRBV29-1
clone_size: many
d_call: NA
cdr3_nt: TGCAGCGTACAGAAGGGGGAGACCCAGTACTTC
cdr3_aa: CSVQKGETQYF

j_call: TRBJ1-2
v_call: TRBV11-1
clone_size: few
d_call: NA
cdr3_nt: TGTGCCAGCAGCTTACTCGTGGGCAGACCTAACTATGGCTACACCTTC
cdr3_aa: CASSLLVGRPNYGYTF

j_call: TRBJ2-2
v_call: TRBV24-1
clone_size: many
d_call: NA
cdr3_nt: TGTGCCACCAGTGATTGGGACGGGGAAACCGGGGAGCTGTTTTTT
cdr3_aa: CATSDWDGETGELFF

j_call: TRBJ1-1
v_call: TRBV19
clone_size: many
d_call: NA
cdr3_nt: TGTGCCAGTAGTATGCTACGGATGAACACTGAAGCTTTCTTT
cdr3_aa: CASSMLRMNTEAFF

j_call: TRBJ1-2
v_call: TRBV6-1
clone_size: many
d_call: NA
cdr3_nt: TGTGCCAGCAGTGAAATCGGTATGGGCAGGGACAACTATGGCTACACCTTC
cdr3_aa: CASSEIGMGRDNYGYTF

j_call: TRBJ2-3
v_call: TRBV27
clone_size: many
d_call: NA
cdr3_nt: TGTGCCAGCAGTTTCGGTAGTACAGATACGCAGTATTTT
cdr3_aa: CASSFGSTDTQYF

j_call: TRBJ2-5
v_call: TRBV4-1
clone_size: few
d_call: NA
cdr3_nt: TGCGCCAGCAGCCATCGGGCCCAAGAGACCCAGTACTTC
cdr3_aa: CASSHRAQETQYF

j_call: TRBJ1-1
v_call: TRBV18
clone_size: NA
d_call: TRBD1
cdr3_nt: TGTGCCATCTCACAACAGGGGAGGGCTGAAGCTTTCTTT
cdr3_aa: CAISQQGRAEAFF

j_call: TRBJ1-2
v_call: TRBV7-8
clone_size: many
d_call: NA
cdr3_nt: TGTGCCAGCAGTGCGGGTCGTTACTACACCTTC
cdr3_aa: CASSAGRYYTF

j_call: TRBJ2-7
v_call: TRBV4-1
clone_size: many
d_call: TRBD1
cdr3_nt: TGCGCCAGCAGCCAAACCTCCCTCGGGGACAGATCCTACGAGCAGTACTTC
cdr3_aa: CASSQTSLGDRSYEQYF

j_call: TRBJ2-1
v_call: TRBV27
clone_size: many
d_call: NA
cdr3_nt: TGTGCCAGCAGTTTAAAGGGACTTAACTACAATGAGCAGTTCTTC
cdr3_aa: CASSLKGLNYNEQFF

j_call: TRBJ1-1
v_call: TRBV4-1
clone_size: many
d_call: TRBD1
cdr3_nt: TGCGCCAGCAGCCGAGACGACAGGGGGCAAAGGGTATTGAACACTGAAGCTTTCTTT
cdr3_aa: CASSRDDRGQRVLNTEAFF

j_call: TRBJ2-5
v_call: TRBV5-1
clone_size: once
d_call: TRBD2
cdr3_nt: TGCGCCAGCAGTGGCCTAGCGGTCCAAGAGACCCAGTACTTC
cdr3_aa: CASSGLAVQETQYF

j_call: TRBJ2-7
v_call: TRBV11-1
clone_size: NA
d_call: NA
cdr3_nt: TGTGCCAGCAGCTTCAGACTTGGCCACGGCTCCTACGAGCAGTACTTC
cdr3_aa: CASSFRLGHGSYEQYF

j_call: TRBJ1-5
v_call: TRBV13
clone_size: many
d_call: NA
cdr3_nt: TGTGCCAGCAGCAGTCGGAACGGGCAGCCCCAGCATTTT
cdr3_aa: CASSSRNGQPQHF

j_call: TRBJ2-5
v_call: TRBV12-3/TRBV12-4
clone_size: many
d_call: TRBD2
cdr3_nt: TGTGCCAGCAGTGGCGGGACTAGGCAAGAGACCCAGTACTTC
cdr3_aa: CASSGGTRQETQYF

j_call: TRBJ2-2
v_call: TRBV29-1
clone_size: few
d_call: NA
cdr3_nt: TGCAGCGGGGACATAGGGGGTACCGGGGAGCTGTTTTTT
cdr3_aa: CSGDIGGTGELFF

j_call: TRBJ2-5
v_call: TRBV12-3/TRBV12-4
clone_size: many
d_call: NA
cdr3_nt: TGTGCCAGCAGTTTCGGACAGAAAGAGACCCAGTACTTC
cdr3_aa: CASSFGQKETQYF

j_call: TRBJ2-2
v_call: TRBV7-3
clone_size: many
d_call: TRBD1
cdr3_nt: TGTGCCAGCAGCAAGGCCTCGGGACAGGGCTCCGGGGAGCTGTTTTTT
cdr3_aa: CASSKASGQGSGELFF

j_call: TRBJ2-7
v_call: TRBV28
clone_size: many
d_call: TRBD1
cdr3_nt: TGTGCCAGCAGGGGACAGGTCAGGTACGAGCAGTACTTC
cdr3_aa: CASRGQVRYEQYF

j_call: TRBJ2-7
v_call: TRBV10-3
clone_size: many
d_call: TRBD2
cdr3_nt: TGTGCCATCAGTGATGGGAGTCGGGAGGGCTACGAGCAGTACTTC
cdr3_aa: CAISDGSREGYEQYF

j_call: TRBJ1-2
v_call: TRBV20-1
clone_size: many
d_call: TRBD1
cdr3_nt: TGCAGTGCCCTGGACAGGGGGCTTGGCTACACCTTC
cdr3_aa: CSALDRGLGYTF

j_call: TRBJ1-2
v_call: TRBV6-1
clone_size: NA
d_call: NA
cdr3_nt: TGTGCCAGCAGTGAAATACAGGACGTGGGTGGCTACACCTTC
cdr3_aa: CASSEIQDVGGYTF

j_call: TRBJ2-7
v_call: TRBV28
clone_size: NA
d_call: NA
cdr3_nt: TGTGCCAGCAGTTGGATGTCAGGGGTTCCCTACGACGAACAGTACTTC
cdr3_aa: CASSWMSGVPYDEQYF

j_call: TRBJ2-4
v_call: TRBV4-1
clone_size: NA
d_call: NA
cdr3_nt: TGCGCCAGCAGCCAAGGGATTTTAGCCAAAAACATTCAGTACTTC
cdr3_aa: CASSQGILAKNIQYF

j_call: TRBJ1-6
v_call: TRBV11-1
clone_size: many
d_call: NA
cdr3_nt: TGTGCCAGCAGCTTAGATCGGGGTCATTCACCCCTCCACTTT
cdr3_aa: CASSLDRGHSPLHF

j_call: TRBJ1-1
v_call: TRBV10-3
clone_size: NA
d_call: TRBD1
cdr3_nt: TGTGCCAACCCGAGACAGGGGAAGGTGAACACTGAAGCTTTCTTT
cdr3_aa: CANPRQGKVNTEAFF

j_call: TRBJ2-7
v_call: TRBV14
clone_size: many
d_call: TRBD2
cdr3_nt: TGTGCCAGCAGCCGGGGGTCCTTAACTAGCGGAAACCAGGGGCAGTACTTC
cdr3_aa: CASSRGSLTSGNQGQYF

j_call: TRBJ2-5
v_call: TRBV7-8
clone_size: many
d_call: TRBD2
cdr3_nt: TGTGCCAGCAGCTCTTATAGCGGGGGGGAAGAGACCCAGTACTTC
cdr3_aa: CASSSYSGGEETQYF

j_call: TRBJ1-1
v_call: TRBV12-5
clone_size: many
d_call: NA
cdr3_nt: TGTGCTAGTGGGGTCTCGGGGGTCGCTGAAGCTTTCTTT
cdr3_aa: CASGVSGVAEAFF

j_call: TRBJ1-1
v_call: TRBV10-2
clone_size: many
d_call: NA
cdr3_nt: TGCGCCAGCAGTGATCCGACGGGGACTGGGAGCACTGAAGCTTTCTTT
cdr3_aa: CASSDPTGTGSTEAFF

j_call: TRBJ2-7
v_call: TRBV4-2
clone_size: NA
d_call: TRBD2
cdr3_nt: TGTGCCAGCAGCGCGGGACTAGGGGACTACGAGCAGTACTTC
cdr3_aa: CASSAGLGDYEQYF

j_call: TRBJ1-1
v_call: TRBV12-3/TRBV12-4
clone_size: many
d_call: NA
cdr3_nt: TGTGCCAGCACGGCGGGCTCACGGACTGAAGCTTTCTTT
cdr3_aa: CASTAGSRTEAFF

j_call: TRBJ1-5
v_call: TRBV28
clone_size: many
d_call: NA
cdr3_nt: TGTGCCAGCAGTTTAAGGGGCAGAGGGTATCAGCCCCAGCATTTT
cdr3_aa: CASSLRGRGYQPQHF

j_call: TRBJ2-2
v_call: TRBV4-1
clone_size: many
d_call: NA
cdr3_nt: TGCGCCAGCAGCCAAGTAGCAACAGGGCGAAGTGGGACCGGGGAGCTGTTTTTT
cdr3_aa: CASSQVATGRSGTGELFF

j_call: TRBJ2-7
v_call: TRBV3-1
clone_size: many
d_call: NA
cdr3_nt: TGTGCCAGCAGCCCTCCGGACGGATTCCTCTACGAGCAGTACTTC
cdr3_aa: CASSPPDGFLYEQYF

j_call: TRBJ2-7
v_call: TRBV6-1
clone_size: many
d_call: NA
cdr3_nt: TGTGCCAGCAGTGAAGGCTGGGGCTCCTCCTACGAGCAGTACTTC
cdr3_aa: CASSEGWGSSYEQYF

j_call: TRBJ1-1
v_call: TRBV19
clone_size: many
d_call: TRBD1
cdr3_nt: TGTGCCAGTAGTCCCTGGACAGGGAGGGGATCTGAAGCTTTCTTT
cdr3_aa: CASSPWTGRGSEAFF

j_call: TRBJ2-7
v_call: TRBV9
clone_size: many
d_call: TRBD1
cdr3_nt: TGTGCCAGCAGCGGGGACAGGGGGCTTGACGAGCAGTACTTC
cdr3_aa: CASSGDRGLDEQYF

j_call: TRBJ2-2
v_call: TRBV11-2
clone_size: few
d_call: TRBD2
cdr3_nt: TGTGCCAGCAGCTTTCCGCGGGGGGTGTGGACCGGGGAGCTGTTTTTT
cdr3_aa: CASSFPRGVWTGELFF

j_call: TRBJ2-2
v_call: TRBV2
clone_size: many
d_call: NA
cdr3_nt: TGTGCCAGCACCACCTGGACGGGTAACACCGGGGAGCTGTTTTTT
cdr3_aa: CASTTWTGNTGELFF

j_call: TRBJ2-2
v_call: TRBV11-2
clone_size: NA
d_call: TRBD1
cdr3_nt: TGTGCCAGCAGCCCGGTACAGGGGGCGGCCGGGGAGCTGTTTTTT
cdr3_aa: CASSPVQGAAGELFF